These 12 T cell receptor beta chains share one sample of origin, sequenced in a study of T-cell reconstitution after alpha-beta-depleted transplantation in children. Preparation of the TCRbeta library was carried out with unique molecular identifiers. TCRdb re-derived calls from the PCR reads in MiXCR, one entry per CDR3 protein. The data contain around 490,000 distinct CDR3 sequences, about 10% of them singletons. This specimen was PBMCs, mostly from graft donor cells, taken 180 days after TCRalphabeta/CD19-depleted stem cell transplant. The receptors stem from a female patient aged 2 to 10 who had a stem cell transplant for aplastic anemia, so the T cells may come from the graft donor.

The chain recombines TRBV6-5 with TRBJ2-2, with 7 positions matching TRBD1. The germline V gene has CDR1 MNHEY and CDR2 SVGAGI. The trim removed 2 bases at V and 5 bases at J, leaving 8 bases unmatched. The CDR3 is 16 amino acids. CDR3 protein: CASSYPDRDGTGELFF. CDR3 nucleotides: TGTGCCAGCAGTTACCCTGACAGGGATGGGACCGGGGAGCTGTTTTTT.

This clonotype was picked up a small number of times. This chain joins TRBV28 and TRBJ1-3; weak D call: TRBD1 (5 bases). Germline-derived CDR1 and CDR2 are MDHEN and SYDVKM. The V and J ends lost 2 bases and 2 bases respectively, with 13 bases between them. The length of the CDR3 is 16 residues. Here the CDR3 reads CASSLRPQGPGNTIYF. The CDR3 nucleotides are TGTGCCAGCAGTTTAAGGCCCCAGGGTCCTGGAAACACCATATATTTT.

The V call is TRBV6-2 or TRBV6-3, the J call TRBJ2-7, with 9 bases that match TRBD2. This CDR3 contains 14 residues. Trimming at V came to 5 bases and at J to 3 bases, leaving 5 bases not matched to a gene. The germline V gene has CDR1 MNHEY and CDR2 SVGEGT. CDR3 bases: TGTGCCAGCAGTCCCCGGACTAGCGTCTACGAGCAGTACTTC. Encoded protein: CASSPRTSVYEQYF.

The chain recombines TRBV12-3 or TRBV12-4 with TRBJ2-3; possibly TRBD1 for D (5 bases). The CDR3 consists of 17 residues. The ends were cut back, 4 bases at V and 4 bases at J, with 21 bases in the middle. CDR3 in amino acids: CASSSIIKPDSSDTQYF. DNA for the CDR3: TGTGCCAGCAGTTCCATCATAAAGCCAGACAGCTCAGATACGCAGTATTTT.

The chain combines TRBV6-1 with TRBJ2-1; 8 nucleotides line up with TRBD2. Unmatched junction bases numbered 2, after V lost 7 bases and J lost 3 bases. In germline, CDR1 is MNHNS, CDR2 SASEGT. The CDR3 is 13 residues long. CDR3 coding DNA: TGTGCCAGCAACGCGGGGGGCTACAATGAGCAGTTCTTC. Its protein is CASNAGGYNEQFF.

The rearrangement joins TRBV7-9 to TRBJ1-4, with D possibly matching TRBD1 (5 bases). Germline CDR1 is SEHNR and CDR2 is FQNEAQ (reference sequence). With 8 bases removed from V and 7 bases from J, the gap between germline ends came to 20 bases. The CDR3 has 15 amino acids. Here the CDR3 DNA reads TGTGCCAGCGCTATGATGCAGGGCATTGGTGAAAAACTGTTTTTT. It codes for CASAMMQGIGEKLFF.

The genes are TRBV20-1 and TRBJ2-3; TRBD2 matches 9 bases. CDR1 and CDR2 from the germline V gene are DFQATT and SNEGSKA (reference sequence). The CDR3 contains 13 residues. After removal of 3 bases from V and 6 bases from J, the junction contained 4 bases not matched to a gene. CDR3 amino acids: CSASSGSSDTQYF. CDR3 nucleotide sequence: TGCAGTGCTAGTAGCGGGAGTTCGGATACGCAGTATTTT.

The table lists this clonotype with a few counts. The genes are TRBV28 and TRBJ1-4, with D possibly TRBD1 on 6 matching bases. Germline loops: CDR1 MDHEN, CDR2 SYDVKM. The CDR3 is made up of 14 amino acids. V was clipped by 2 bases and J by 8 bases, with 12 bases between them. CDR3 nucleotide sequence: TGTGCCAGCAGTTTAGGGGGCGAGTGGGAAAAACTGTTTTTT. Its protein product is CASSLGGEWEKLFF.

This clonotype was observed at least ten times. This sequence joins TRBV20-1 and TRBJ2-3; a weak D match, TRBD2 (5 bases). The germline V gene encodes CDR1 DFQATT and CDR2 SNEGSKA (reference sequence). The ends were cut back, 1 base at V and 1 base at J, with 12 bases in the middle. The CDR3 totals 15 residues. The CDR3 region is CSARVGGSGTDTQYF. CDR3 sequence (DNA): TGCAGTGCTAGAGTTGGTGGTAGCGGCACAGATACGCAGTATTTT.

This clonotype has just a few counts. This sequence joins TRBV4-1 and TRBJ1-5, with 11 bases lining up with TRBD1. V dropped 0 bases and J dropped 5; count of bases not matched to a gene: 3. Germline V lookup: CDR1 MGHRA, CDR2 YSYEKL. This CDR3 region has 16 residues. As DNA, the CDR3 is TGCGCCAGCAGCCAAGATTCGGACAGGGGGCATCAGCCCCAGCATTTT. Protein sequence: CASSQDSDRGHQPQHF.

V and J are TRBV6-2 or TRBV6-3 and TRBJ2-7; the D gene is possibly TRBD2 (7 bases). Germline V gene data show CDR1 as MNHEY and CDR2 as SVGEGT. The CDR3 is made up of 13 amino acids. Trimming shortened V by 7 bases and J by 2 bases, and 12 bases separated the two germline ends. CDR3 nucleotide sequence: TGTGCCAGCATGCGAGGGGGGGCCTACGAGCAGTACGTC. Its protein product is CASMRGGAYEQYV.

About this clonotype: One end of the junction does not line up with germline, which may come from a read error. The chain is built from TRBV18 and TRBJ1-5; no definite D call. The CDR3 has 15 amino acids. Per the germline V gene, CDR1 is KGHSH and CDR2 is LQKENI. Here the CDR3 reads CASPPSTITDQPQHF. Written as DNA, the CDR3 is TGTGCCAGCCCACCATCCACAATAACGGATCAGCCCCAGCATTTT. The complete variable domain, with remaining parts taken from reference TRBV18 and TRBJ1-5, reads NAGVMQNPRHLVRRRGQEARLRCSPMKGHSHVYWYRQLPEEGLKFMVYLQKENIIDESGMPKERFSAEFPKEGPSILRIQQVVRGDSAAYFCASPPSTITDQPQHFGDGTRLSIL.